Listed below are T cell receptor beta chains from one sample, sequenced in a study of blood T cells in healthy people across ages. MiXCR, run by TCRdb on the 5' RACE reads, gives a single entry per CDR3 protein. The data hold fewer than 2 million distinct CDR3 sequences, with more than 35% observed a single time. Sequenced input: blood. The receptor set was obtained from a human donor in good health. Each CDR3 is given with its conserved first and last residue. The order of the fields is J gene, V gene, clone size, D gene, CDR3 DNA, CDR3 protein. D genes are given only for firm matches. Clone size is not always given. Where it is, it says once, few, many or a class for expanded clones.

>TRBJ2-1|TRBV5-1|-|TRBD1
TGCGCCAGCAGCCCCGGACAGGGGGAACACAATGAGCAGTTCTTC
CASSPGQGEHNEQFF
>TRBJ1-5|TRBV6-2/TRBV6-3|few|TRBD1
TGTGCCAGCAGTTACTCGAGCGGACAGGCGACCCAGCATTTT
CASSYSSGQATQHF
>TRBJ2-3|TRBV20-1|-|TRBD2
TGCAGTGCTAGCGGACTAGCGGGATCTATCGCAGATACGCAGTATTTT
CSASGLAGSIADTQYF
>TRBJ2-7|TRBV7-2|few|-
TGTGCCAGCAGCCAGGGGTGGGGGAGCTCCTACGAGCAGTACTTC
CASSQGWGSSYEQYF
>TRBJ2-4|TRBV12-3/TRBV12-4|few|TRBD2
TGTGCCAGCAGTTTTAGCGGGGGGACATACAATGAGCAGTACTTC
CASSFSGGTYNEQYF
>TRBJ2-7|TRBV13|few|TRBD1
TGTGCCAGCAGCTCAGGGGGCGCGAAGCAGTACTTC
CASSSGGAKQYF
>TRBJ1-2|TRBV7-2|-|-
TGTGCCAGCAGCTTAGGCTGGTATGGCTACACCTTC
CASSLGWYGYTF
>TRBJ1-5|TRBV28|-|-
TGTGCCAGCAGTACTAACAGTAAGCCCCAGCATTTT
CASSTNSKPQHF
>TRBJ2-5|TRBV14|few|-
TGTGCCAGCAGCCAAGATCTCTTAGGGTCAGAGACCCAGTACTTC
CASSQDLLGSETQYF
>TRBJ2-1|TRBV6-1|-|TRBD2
TGTGCCAGCAGTGAAAGCTTGGGTAGCGGGGGGATGAATGAGCAGTTCTTC
CASSESLGSGGMNEQFF
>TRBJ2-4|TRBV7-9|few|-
TGTGCCAGCAGCTTAGTTCGGGGGCTCTCTGGGAAAAACATTCAGTACTTC
CASSLVRGLSGKNIQYF
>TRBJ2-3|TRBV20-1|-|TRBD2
TGCAGTGCTCCTGGGGGGGGAAGGGATACGCAGTATTTT
CSAPGGGRDTQYF
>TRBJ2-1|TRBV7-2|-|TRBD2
TGTGCCAGCAGGGTTACTCTAGCGGGGGGAGTCAATGAGCAGTTCTTC
CASRVTLAGGVNEQFF
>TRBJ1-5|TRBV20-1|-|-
TGCAGTGCTAGAGATTTGGACCATCTGTCGGATCAGCCCCAGCATTTT
CSARDLDHLSDQPQHF
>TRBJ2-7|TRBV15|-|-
TGTGCCACCAGCAGAGATCTAGGGGAGGCCTACGAGCAGTACTTC
CATSRDLGEAYEQYF
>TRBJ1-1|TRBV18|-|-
TGTGCCAGCTCAGGAAACTCTATGAACACTGAAGCTTTCTTT
CASSGNSMNTEAFF
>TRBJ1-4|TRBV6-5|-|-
TGTGCCAGCAGTTATGGGCCCACAGCAGGGGAAAAACTGTTTTTT
CASSYGPTAGEKLFF
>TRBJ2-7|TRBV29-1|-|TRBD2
TGCAGCGTTGCGATCCAACTAGCGGGGGGCTCCGAGGGATTCGAGCAGTACTTC
CSVAIQLAGGSEGFEQYF
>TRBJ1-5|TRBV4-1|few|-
TGCGCCAGCAGCCAATCCAGCGGCAGGGGCCTCCATCAGCCCCAGCATTTT
CASSQSSGRGLHQPQHF
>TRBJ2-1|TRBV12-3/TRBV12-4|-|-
TGTACCAGCGGTTTGGCGGGAACGCAGTTCTTC
CTSGLAGTQFF
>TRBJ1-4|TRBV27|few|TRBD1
TGTGCCAGCAGGCAACAGGGGAATAATGAAAAACTGTTTTTT
CASRQQGNNEKLFF
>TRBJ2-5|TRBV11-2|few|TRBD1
TGTGCCAGCAGCAGGGACAGGCACCAAGAGACCCAGTACTTC
CASSRDRHQETQYF
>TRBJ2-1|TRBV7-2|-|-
TGTGCCAGCAGCCCGGCGTGGCAGCTCCCCAGCAATGAGCAGTTCTTC
CASSPAWQLPSNEQFF
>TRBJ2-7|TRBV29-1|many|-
TGCAGCGTGATGGGGAGCTCCTACGAGCAGTACTTC
CSVMGSSYEQYF